This T cell receptor beta chain was sequenced during a study of blood T cell repertoires in COVID-19. The CDR3 length is 14 residues. Germline V gene data show CDR1 as MDHEN and CDR2 as SYDVKM. Trimming cost V 6 bases and J 9 bases; bases outside gene matches: 6. Clones were sequenced by immunoSEQ multiplex PCR, and TCRdb holds only the in-frame ones, with some missing. This table has some 150,000 clones, about four fifths appearing once. The clonotype originates from a human donor in a cohort sampled during active COVID-19. Sequenced sample: peripheral blood. The J gene is TRBJ1-6, the V gene TRBV28, with 9 bases aligning to TRBD1. The CDR3 region has the DNA TGTGCCAGCAGCCGGGGACAGGGATTTTCACCCCTCCACTTT. This translates into CASSRGQGFSPLHF.